This is a list of T cell receptor beta chains from one sample in a study of OX40 agonist ivuxolimab in advanced cancers. Here immunoSEQ multiplex PCR was the method, and the copy in TCRdb shows in-frame clones only, minus some. Altogether about 53,000 clones are present, around 82% being singletons, with the ten largest covering 4.6%. The material sequenced was CD4+ or CD8+ T cells sorted from blood, taken in a trial of the OX40 agonist ivuxolimab. These receptors all stem from an adult with an advanced solid tumor such as melanoma, head and neck, liver or kidney cancer. Both conserved end residues are part of each CDR3. The D gene is left open where the match is weak. Clone sizes are given selectively: once, few, many, or a class where the clone is expanded.

clone size,V gene,J gene,D gene,CDR3 protein,CDR3 DNA
NA,TRBV19,TRBJ2-4,NA,CASSSTYKNIQYF,TGTGCCAGTAGTAGTACTTATAAAAACATTCAGTACTTC
NA,TRBV11-2,TRBJ2-7,NA,CASSSHRGGGTAQYF,TGTGCCAGCAGCTCACACAGGGGAGGAGGGACGGCACAGTACTTC
once,TRBV9,TRBJ1-2,NA,CASSPSKGGLRYGYTF,TGTGCCAGCAGCCCCTCAAAGGGGGGCTTGCGCTATGGCTACACCTTC
NA,TRBV9,TRBJ2-7,NA,CASSPWDTLGEQYF,TGTGCCAGCAGCCCTTGGGACACCCTAGGGGAGCAGTACTTC
NA,TRBV10-1,TRBJ2-3,TRBD2,CASSELAGADTQYF,TGCGCCAGCAGTGAGTTAGCGGGAGCAGATACGCAGTATTTT
few,TRBV2,TRBJ1-3,TRBD1,CASSGQGRHTIYF,TGTGCCAGCAGTGGACAGGGAAGACACACCATATATTTT
NA,TRBV9,TRBJ2-7,NA,CASSVTGTSYEQYF,TGTGCCAGCAGCGTAACGGGTACTTCGTACGAGCAGTACTTC
NA,TRBV5-4,TRBJ2-7,NA,CASSLVSSYEQYF,TGTGCCAGCAGCTTGGTGTCAAGTTACGAGCAGTACTTC
NA,TRBV7-2,TRBJ2-2,TRBD2,CASSLASSGILNTGELFF,TGTGCCAGCAGCTTAGCGAGTAGCGGGATCCTGAACACCGGGGAGCTGTTTTTT
NA,TRBV14,TRBJ1-5,TRBD1,CASSLGTGNQPQHF,TGTGCCAGCAGCCTCGGGACAGGCAATCAGCCCCAGCATTTT
NA,TRBV2,TRBJ2-6,NA,CASHRDGANVLTF,TGTGCCAGCCACAGGGACGGGGCCAACGTCCTGACTTTC
once,TRBV12-5,TRBJ1-2,NA,CASGLQQGSSNGYTF,TGTGCTAGTGGTCTTCAACAGGGAAGTAGCAATGGCTACACCTTC
once,TRBV7-6,TRBJ2-1,TRBD2,CASSSTGHTSGRMSEQFF,TGTGCCAGCAGCTCAACGGGGCATACTAGCGGGAGAATGAGTGAGCAGTTCTTC
NA,TRBV6-5,TRBJ2-7,NA,CASSLIQMEQYF,TGTGCCAGCAGCCTGATACAGATGGAGCAGTACTTC
NA,TRBV6-5,TRBJ1-2,TRBD1,CASSSGDRVSNYGYTF,TGTGCCAGCAGTTCAGGGGACAGAGTCTCAAACTATGGCTACACCTTC
once,TRBV6-5,TRBJ2-3,TRBD2,CASSPTSGRANTQYF,TGTGCCAGCAGTCCGACTAGCGGGAGGGCGAATACGCAGTATTTT
few,TRBV5-1,TRBJ2-7,NA,CASSLAAGTYEQYF,TGCGCCAGCAGCTTGGCCGCAGGTACCTACGAGCAGTACTTC
NA,TRBV5-1,TRBJ2-5,NA,CASSLGKGDAETQYF,TGCGCCAGCAGCTTGGGCAAGGGAGACGCGGAGACCCAGTACTTC
NA,TRBV7-2,TRBJ1-5,TRBD1,CASSRYNRGNSNQPQHF,TGTGCCAGCAGCCGATACAACAGGGGAAATAGCAATCAGCCCCAGCATTTT
few,TRBV6-1,TRBJ1-3,NA,CASSEGRLRGNTIYF,TGTGCCAGCAGTGAGGGCAGGCTTCGCGGAAACACCATATATTTT
NA,TRBV6-5,TRBJ1-1,NA,CASSSSGVGEAFF,TGTGCCAGCAGTTCTAGTGGAGTGGGTGAAGCTTTCTTT
NA,TRBV29-1,TRBJ2-2,NA,CSVLRGDANTGELFF,TGCAGCGTTCTAAGGGGGGACGCGAACACCGGGGAGCTGTTTTTT
NA,TRBV5-4,TRBJ1-2,TRBD1,CASSQDPQGVGPNYGYTF,TGTGCCAGCAGCCAAGATCCGCAGGGGGTTGGCCCTAACTATGGCTACACCTTC
NA,TRBV7-6,TRBJ1-1,NA,CASSLGVGGMNTEAFF,TGTGCCAGCAGCTTAGGGGTGGGGGGTATGAACACTGAAGCTTTCTTT
NA,TRBV7-8,TRBJ1-3,NA,CASSSLKGLNTIYF,TGTGCCAGCAGCTCCCTTAAGGGACTGAACACCATATATTTT
NA,TRBV6-6,TRBJ2-7,TRBD1,CASSRNRDRVHEQYF,TGTGCCAGCAGTCGAAACCGGGACAGGGTCCACGAGCAGTACTTC
NA,TRBV6-5,TRBJ2-1,TRBD2,CASSSLAGAGFNEQFF,TGTGCCAGCAGTTCACTAGCGGGAGCTGGATTCAATGAGCAGTTCTTC
NA,TRBV7-8,TRBJ2-7,NA,CASSLGQENYEQYF,TGTGCCAGCAGCTTAGGACAGGAGAACTACGAGCAGTACTTC
NA,TRBV5-1,TRBJ2-2,TRBD2,CASSLEGLAGGTGELFF,TGCGCCAGCAGCTTGGAGGGACTAGCGGGAGGTACCGGGGAGCTGTTTTTT
NA,TRBV18,TRBJ2-1,NA,CASSLGNEQFF,TGTGCCAGCTCATTAGGCAATGAGCAGTTCTTC
NA,TRBV28,TRBJ1-1,NA,CASRSAPPRAFF,TGTGCCAGCAGGTCTGCGCCTCCACGGGCTTTCTTT
NA,TRBV15,TRBJ2-7,NA,CATSRPEAEQYF,TGTGCCACCAGCAGGCCAGAGGCCGAGCAGTACTTC
once,TRBV19,TRBJ2-4,TRBD1,CASMQGAKNIQYF,TGTGCCAGTATGCAGGGGGCTAAAAACATTCAGTACTTC
NA,TRBV11-3,TRBJ2-1,NA,CASSPTRHNEQFF,TGTGCCAGCAGCCCGACTAGGCACAATGAGCAGTTCTTC
NA,TRBV5-4,TRBJ1-2,NA,CASSLGTDYGYTF,TGTGCCAGCAGCCTAGGGACGGACTATGGCTACACCTTC
few,TRBV7-6,TRBJ1-2,NA,CASSPRDGGYTF,TGTGCCAGCAGCCCACGGGACGGGGGCTACACCTTC
once,TRBV7-7,TRBJ2-7,NA,CASSRSEGAYEQYF,TGTGCCAGCAGTCGAAGTGAGGGGGCCTACGAGCAGTACTTC
NA,TRBV6-1,TRBJ2-7,NA,CASSEWNYEQYF,TGTGCCAGCAGTGAATGGAACTACGAGCAGTACTTC
once,TRBV5-6,TRBJ2-3,NA,CASSIGSVDTQYF,TGTGCCAGCAGCATTGGGTCGGTAGATACGCAGTATTTT
NA,TRBV19,TRBJ2-1,NA,CASIGRNNEQFF,TGTGCCAGTATCGGGCGAAACAATGAGCAGTTCTTC
NA,TRBV28,TRBJ2-4,NA,CASSFRGAKNIQYF,TGTGCCAGCAGTTTTCGGGGAGCCAAAAACATTCAGTACTTC
NA,TRBV7-2,TRBJ2-6,NA,CASSLPGANVLTF,TGTGCCAGCAGCTTACCTGGGGCCAACGTCCTGACTTTC